The 8 T cell receptor beta chains presented below share a single source sample, sequenced in a study of T-cell memory formation after mild COVID-19 listed by TCRdb under 2021. Library preparation employed 5' RACE. TCRdb names Illumina NovaSeq 6000 as the instrument used. TCRdb reprocessing: public reads trimmed at Q25 with fastp, clones called with MiXCR, in-frame beta chains kept. Rows with a matching CDR3 protein are joined into one entry that keeps the most common DNA and genes. The sample includes around 150,000 distinct CDR3 sequences, with around a tenth observed a single time. The ten biggest clones cover roughly 3.8% of the sample. Sequencing input: PBMCs or a T cell subset sorted from them (not recorded which). All receptors come from a man aged 18 to 29 who had mild COVID-19 (a few samples of this study predate the infection). The sample titles of this study are shuffled in the database, so cell type and time point are left out; the donor was told from shared clones.

This clonotype has a handful of counts. The genes are TRBV5-4 and TRBJ2-3; tentatively, D is TRBD2 (5 bases). CDR3 length: 12 residues. In germline, CDR1 is SGHNT, CDR2 YYREEE (reference sequence). V shed 4 bases and J shed 6 bases, with 9 bases lying between them. The CDR3 coding sequence is TGTGCCAGCAGCACTAGTTTGGATACGCAGTATTTT. Its protein is CASSTSLDTQYF.

V and J are TRBV5-1 and TRBJ2-5; 9 nucleotides align to TRBD2. The germline CDR1 and CDR2 sequences are SGHRS and YFSETQ. With 5 bases clipped from V and 4 bases from J, the junction kept 3 bases outside the gene matches. CDR3 length: 13 amino acids. The chain's CDR3 is CASRSSGAETQYF. In nucleotides, the CDR3 is TGCGCCAGCAGGTCTAGCGGGGCAGAGACCCAGTACTTC.

This chain connects TRBV2 to TRBJ2-1; no firm D call. From germline, CDR1 is SNHLY and CDR2 FYNNEI. V was pared by 2 bases and J by 8 bases, with 4 bases between. The CDR3 has 11 amino acids. Written as DNA, the CDR3 is TGTGCCAGCAGTGAACGGTATGAGCAGTTCTTC. This sequence encodes CASSERYEQFF.

This clonotype was detected only a few times. The chain employs TRBV20-1 and TRBJ2-1; D gene uncertain. The CDR3 contains 14 residues. Germline lookup yields CDR1 DFQATT and CDR2 SNEGSKA (reference sequence). With 2 bases removed from V and 3 bases from J, the gap between germline ends came to 11 bases. This CDR3 reads CSARQQQIYNEQFF. CDR3 DNA: TGCAGTGCTAGACAACAGCAAATCTACAATGAGCAGTTCTTC.

This clonotype was picked up a small number of times. The chain joins TRBV5-1 to TRBJ1-5; D ambiguous. The CDR3 consists of 14 residues. In germline, CDR1 is SGHRS, CDR2 YFSETQ. With 0 bases removed from V and 0 bases from J, the gap between germline ends came to 4 bases. CDR3 amino acids: CASSLGPSNQPQHF. CDR3 coding DNA: TGCGCCAGCAGCTTGGGCCCTAGCAATCAGCCCCAGCATTTT. Combining the CDR3 with reference TRBV5-1 and TRBJ1-5 gives the whole variable domain KAGVTQTPRYLIKTRGQQVTLSCSPISGHRSVSWYQQTPGQGLQFLFEYFSETQRNKGNFPGRFSGRQFSNSRSEMNVSTLELGDSALYLCASSLGPSNQPQHFGDGTRLSIL.

This chain uses TRBV7-9 with TRBJ2-6, with D unresolved. Germline CDR1 and CDR2: SEHNR and FQNEAQ (reference sequence). The CDR3 has 13 amino acids. V gave up 5 bases and J gave up 0 bases, with 2 bases separating them. CDR3 nucleotide sequence: TGTGCCAGCAGCGCCTCTGGGGCCAACGTCCTGACTTTC. Encoded protein: CASSASGANVLTF.

The rearrangement joins TRBV2 to TRBJ2-5; the match to TRBD2 covers 11 bases. CDR1 and CDR2 from the germline V gene are SNHLY and FYNNEI. The junction had 8 bases not matched to a gene; V was cut back by 9 bases and J by 2 bases. This CDR3 is built from 15 residues. CDR3 in amino acids: CARSTGTSGQETQYF. The CDR3 coding sequence is TGTGCCAGAAGCACTGGGACTAGCGGACAAGAGACCCAGTACTTC.

This clonotype was observed a few times. The V call is TRBV27, the J call TRBJ2-7, with D possibly matching TRBD2 (6 bases). V dropped 3 bases and J dropped 4 bases, with 13 bases sitting between them. Germline CDR1 is MNHEY and CDR2 is SMNVEV (reference sequence). The CDR3 contains 14 residues. The CDR3 loop reads CASSFRRGTYEQYF. In DNA, the CDR3 is TGTGCCAGCAGTTTCCGACGGGGGACTTACGAGCAGTACTTC.